Listed here are 27 T cell receptor beta chains from one sample, sequenced in a study of T cells in Graves' hyperthyroidism and ophthalmopathy. Amplified TCR beta CDR3 regions came from RNA transcripts. The study used the HTBI primer set for a first-round RT-PCR of the TCR CDR3. One entry per CDR3 protein results from TCRdb running MiXCR on the multiplex PCR reads. The top ten clones hold less than 20% of a sample with more than 550,000 distinct CDR3 sequences, approximately 15% of them seen once. Sample: blood. The receptors originated from a man aged 50-59 years with Graves' hyperthyroidism.

This clonotype was recorded many times. CDR3 bases: TGTGCCAGCAGCCTAATGAGGAGTAGCGGGAGTGTCTACAATGAGCAGTTCTTC. Amino acids: CASSLMRSSGSVYNEQFF. The chain carries TRBV5-6 and TRBJ2-1; 9 bases fit TRBD2. Germline V gene sequence: CDR1 SGHDT, CDR2 YYEEEE. The CDR3 consists of 18 residues. The V and J ends lost 4 bases and 3 bases, in that order; junction bases with no gene match: 14.

This clonotype was detected ten times or more. This rearrangement joins TRBV2 to TRBJ1-5, with D maybe TRBD1 (6 bases). This CDR3 comprises 15 residues. Germline V gene lookup returns CDR1 SNHLY and CDR2 FYNNEI. The V end was cut by 6 bases, the J end by 2 bases, with 14 bases between. As DNA, the CDR3 is TGTGCCAGCAGAGAACAGGGAGGAGGCAATCAGCCCCAGCATTTT. This translates into CASREQGGGNQPQHF.

The chain is built from TRBV19 and TRBJ2-2, with 8 positions matching TRBD1. V shed 8 bases, J shed 0 bases, and the junction held 5 bases outside the gene matches. Germline V gene lookup returns CDR1 LNHDA and CDR2 SQIVND (reference sequence). CDR3 length: 15 residues. The CDR3 DNA sequence: TGTGCCAGTGCACCGGGACAGGCGAACACCGGGGAGCTGTTTTTT. As protein: CASAPGQANTGELFF. Based on the CDR3 plus reference TRBV19 and TRBJ2-2, the full variable domain is DGGITQSPKYLFRKEGQNVTLSCEQNLNHDAMYWYRQDPGQGLRLIYYSQIVNDFQKGDIAEGYSVSREKKESFPLTVTSAQKNPTAFYLCASAPGQANTGELFFGEGSRLTVL.

This clonotype has at least ten counts. This chain joins TRBV20-1 and TRBJ2-3; the D is unclear. CDR3 length: 13 residues. Per the germline V gene, CDR1 is DFQATT and CDR2 is SNEGSKA (reference sequence). V was pared by 5 bases and J by 2 bases, with 11 bases between. The CDR3 sequence is CSALDRNTDTQYF. CDR3 sequence (DNA): TGCAGTGCTTTGGACCGAAACACAGATACGCAGTATTTT.

This clonotype was seen ten or more times. CDR3 amino acids: CSARDIGLANTGELFF. The CDR3 DNA sequence: TGCAGTGCTAGAGATATAGGACTAGCAAACACCGGGGAGCTGTTTTTT. The chain uses TRBV20-1 and TRBJ2-2, with 8 bases identical to TRBD2. Germline V CDR1 and CDR2: DFQATT, SNEGSKA (reference sequence). Trimming at V came to 0 bases and at J to 2 bases, leaving 5 bases not matched to a gene. The CDR3 is 16 residues long.

The sample holds many counts of this clonotype. The chain joins TRBV6-1 to TRBJ1-1; D gene unclear. The CDR3 length is 14 residues. V lost 0 bases and J 2 bases, leaving 7 bases between the germline ends. Looked up from germline, CDR1 is MNHNS and CDR2 is SASEGT. DNA for the CDR3: TGTGCCAGCAGTGAAGCGACAACAAACACTGAAGCTTTCTTT. Encoded protein: CASSEATTNTEAFF.

This clonotype was recorded a few times. This sequence joins TRBV20-1 and TRBJ2-7; a possible D gene is TRBD1 (5 bases). The CDR3 extends over 13 amino acids. Germline V gene data show CDR1 as DFQATT and CDR2 as SNEGSKA (reference sequence). Trimming left V 1 base short and J 6 bases short, with 13 bases between. In nucleotides, the CDR3 is TGCAGTGCTAGAGGCAGGGAATACTCCGAGCAGTACTTC. It yields the protein CSARGREYSEQYF.

Ten or more counts support this clonotype. The gene calls are TRBV29-1 and TRBJ2-7; 13 nucleotides align to TRBD2. CDR3 length: 16 residues. The V gene's germline CDR1 is SQVTM and CDR2 ANQGSEA. Germline trimming cut 1 base from V and 2 bases from J; bases unmatched to any gene: 5. This chain's CDR3 is CSVEGTSGSHPYEQYF. CDR3 DNA sequence: TGCAGCGTTGAAGGGACTAGCGGGAGCCACCCCTACGAGCAGTACTTC.

On this clonotype itself: Without the conserved terminal phenylalanine or tryptophan, this CDR3 likely stems from a read error. This chain joins TRBV28 and TRBJ1-2; maybe TRBD1 (5 bases). The germline V and J ends were trimmed by 2 bases and 7 bases, with 11 bases remaining between them. CDR3 length: 13 residues. CDR1 and CDR2 from the germline V gene are MDHEN and SYDVKM. The CDR3 DNA sequence: TGTGCCAGCAGTTTAACGGGGGGTGGTGGCTACACCGTC. The encoded protein is CASSLTGGGGYTV.

This clonotype was seen at least ten times. The chain recombines TRBV20-1 with TRBJ1-2; a possible D gene is TRBD1 (5 bases). The CDR3 totals 14 residues. V was shortened by 3 bases and J by 5 bases, with 16 bases between the two germline ends. From germline, CDR1 is DFQATT and CDR2 SNEGSKA (reference sequence). CDR3 nucleotides: TGCAGTGCTAGTCTGTCGCAGGGAGGATATGGCTACACCTTC. Translation gives CSASLSQGGYGYTF.

V gene TRBV24-1 combines with J gene TRBJ2-5; no firm D call. With 2 bases removed from V and 5 bases from J, the gap between germline ends came to 5 bases. Germline loops: CDR1 KGHDR, CDR2 SFDVKD. The CDR3 length is 12 residues. In DNA form, the CDR3 reads TGTGCCACCAGTGATTGGGCGGAGACCCAGTACTTC. It encodes CATSDWAETQYF.

A few counts support this clonotype. The chain links TRBV20-1 to TRBJ2-1; 8 nucleotides agree with TRBD2. CDR3 length: 14 amino acids. Losses at the gene ends were 2 bases for V and 1 base for J; bases not matched to a gene: 1. The germline gives CDR1 DFQATT, CDR2 SNEGSKA (reference sequence). CDR3 in amino acids: CSARSGRSYNEQFF. DNA of the CDR3: TGCAGTGCTAGAAGCGGGAGATCCTACAATGAGCAGTTCTTC.

This clonotype came up a few times. The CDR3 nucleotides read TGCGCCAGCAGTGAGTCGATGGGGCTCCTGGGACTATCCTACGAGCAGTACTTC. Encoded protein: CASSESMGLLGLSYEQYF. V and J are TRBV10-1 and TRBJ2-7; 7 bases map to TRBD2. Germline CDR1 is WNHNN and CDR2 is SYGVQD (reference sequence). CDR3 size: 18 residues. The V and J ends lost 0 bases and 1 base, in that order; junction bases with no gene match: 12.

This clonotype was counted at least ten times. The chain links TRBV28 to TRBJ1-5; a possible D gene is TRBD1 (6 bases). The germline CDR1 and CDR2 sequences are MDHEN and SYDVKM. V lost 6 bases to trimming and J lost 6 bases, with 21 bases between them. The CDR3 contains 16 residues. The CDR3 sequence: CASSSTRQVSRQPQHF. In DNA form, the CDR3 reads TGTGCCAGCAGCTCGACCCGACAGGTATCTCGTCAGCCCCAGCATTTT.

This clonotype was recorded at least ten times. The chain joins TRBV12-3 or TRBV12-4 to TRBJ2-1; D possibly corresponds to TRBD2 (6 bases). Trimming left V 3 bases short and J 4 bases short, with 13 bases between. The CDR3 totals 15 residues. The CDR3 DNA reads TGTGCCAGCAGTTTGGGGGATGGGGGGTACAATGAGCAGTTCTTC. Its translation is CASSLGDGGYNEQFF.

In this sample, this clonotype turned up many times. The V call is TRBV5-1, the J call TRBJ2-7, with D perhaps TRBD1 (6 bases). Germline-derived CDR1 and CDR2 are SGHRS and YFSETQ. CDR3 length: 14 amino acids. Trimming removed 0 bases at V and 2 bases at J, with 9 bases between. CDR3: CASSLVTGPYEQYF. As DNA, the CDR3 is TGCGCCAGCAGCTTGGTAACAGGGCCCTACGAGCAGTACTTC. The full variable domain, in which reference TRBV5-1 and TRBJ2-7 provide the parts outside the CDR3, is KAGVTQTPRYLIKTRGQQVTLSCSPISGHRSVSWYQQTPGQGLQFLFEYFSETQRNKGNFPGRFSGRQFSNSRSEMNVSTLELGDSALYLCASSLVTGPYEQYFGPGTRLTVT.

The rearrangement links TRBV7-9 to TRBJ1-5; TRBD1 is a possible D gene (6 bases). The CDR3 sequence is 15 residues long. The germline CDR1 and CDR2 sequences are SEHNR and FQNEAQ (reference sequence). Trimming removed 4 bases at V and 0 bases at J, with 10 bases between. The CDR3 DNA follows: TGTGCCAGCAGCTATGGGACAAATAGCAATCAGCCCCAGCATTTT. This gives the protein CASSYGTNSNQPQHF.

Only a few counts were recorded for this clonotype. The V gene is TRBV11-3, the J gene TRBJ2-1; no definite D call. The V gene's germline CDR1 is SGHNT and CDR2 YENEEA. V was trimmed by 4 bases and J by 0 bases, leaving 10 bases between them. The CDR3 extends over 15 amino acids. The CDR3 DNA reads as TGTGCCAGCAGCTCGGACGGCAACTCCTACAATGAGCAGTTCTTC. This gives the protein CASSSDGNSYNEQFF. Full variable domain (rest looked up from reference TRBV11-3 and TRBJ2-1): EAGVVQSPRYKIIEKKQPVAFWCNPISGHNTLYWYLQNLGQGPELLIRYENEEAVDDSQLPKDRFSAERLKGVDSTLKIQPAELGDSAVYLCASSSDGNSYNEQFFGPGTRLTVL.

This clonotype has ten or more counts. V is TRBV4-1 and J is TRBJ2-7, with 8 bases matching TRBD2. Trimming removed 2 bases from V and 5 bases from J; junction bases left unmatched: 5. Germline lookup yields CDR1 MGHRA and CDR2 YSYEKL. The CDR3 is 14 amino acids. The CDR3 loop reads CASSQRTSTHEQYF. Here the CDR3 DNA reads TGCGCCAGCAGCCAAAGGACTAGCACCCACGAGCAGTACTTC.

The chain has TRBV9 and TRBJ2-1; weak D call: TRBD2 (5 bases). Trimming cost V 0 bases and J 0 bases, with 13 bases left between them. The CDR3 runs to 17 residues. Germline V gene lookup returns CDR1 SGDLS and CDR2 YYNGEE. This chain's CDR3 is CASSVGDYSPSYNEQFF. The DNA of the CDR3 is TGTGCCAGCAGCGTAGGAGACTACTCGCCCTCCTACAATGAGCAGTTCTTC.

This clonotype has ten or more counts. The gene calls are TRBV9 and TRBJ2-1; D remains ambiguous. The V end was cut by 3 bases, the J end by 7 bases, with 11 bases between. From germline, CDR1 is SGDLS and CDR2 YYNGEE. This CDR3 region has 13 residues. The CDR3 sequence is CASSEPGKNEQFF. Here the CDR3 DNA reads TGTGCCAGCAGCGAACCGGGCAAAAATGAGCAGTTCTTC.

Many counts were recorded for this clonotype. The junction shows a germline mismatch at one end, possibly a read error. This rearrangement joins TRBV11-2 to TRBJ1-2; 7 nucleotides line up with TRBD1. The CDR3 loop spans 15 amino acids. In germline, CDR1 is SGHAT, CDR2 FQNNGV. CDR3: CASSLDRVTDYGYTF. CDR3 DNA: TGTGCCAGCAGCCTAGACAGGGTCACGGACTATGGCTACACCTTC.

The chain has TRBV2 and TRBJ1-6; 8 positions agree with TRBD1. There are 14 residues in the CDR3. V shed 3 bases, J shed 7 bases, and the junction held 2 bases outside the gene matches. CDR1 is SNHLY and CDR2 is FYNNEI in the germline V gene. The CDR3 nucleotides are TGTGCCAGCAGTGAGACAGGGGAAAATTCACCCCTCCACTTT. Translation: CASSETGENSPLHF.

The CDR3 DNA reads TGCGCCAGCAGCCAAGATACACTAGCGGGAGGGCCGGGGAATGAGCAGTTCTTC. Its protein is CASSQDTLAGGPGNEQFF. This rearrangement joins TRBV4-3 to TRBJ2-1, with 13 bases that match TRBD2. The length of the CDR3 is 18 residues. Losses at the gene ends were 0 bases for V and 7 bases for J; bases not matched to a gene: 9. CDR1 is LGHNA and CDR2 is YSLEER in the germline V gene.

This clonotype was detected many times. V gene TRBV28 combines with J gene TRBJ1-5; 8 positions match TRBD1. Germline V gene sequence: CDR1 MDHEN, CDR2 SYDVKM. The CDR3 has 15 amino acids. V lost 7 bases, J lost 6 bases, and 11 bases stayed unmatched. As DNA, the CDR3 is TGTGCCAGCACCCCTACGGACAGGGTGATTCAGCCCCAGCATTTT. The encoded protein is CASTPTDRVIQPQHF.

A few counts support this clonotype. The rearrangement links TRBV20-1 to TRBJ2-3; TRBD1 or TRBD2 may be the D gene (5 bases each). CDR3 length: 17 amino acids. CDR1 is DFQATT, CDR2 SNEGSKA, per germline (reference sequence). Trimming took off 2 bases at V and 2 bases at J, with 20 bases between the two ends. The CDR3 sequence: CSARQSMGELNTDTQYF. The CDR3 DNA is TGCAGTGCTAGACAGAGTATGGGGGAGCTGAACACAGATACGCAGTATTTT.

J is TRBJ1-1 and V is TRBV5-1; no clear D. Germline CDR1 is SGHRS and CDR2 is YFSETQ. Trimming shortened V by 0 bases and J by 0 bases, and 9 bases separated the two germline ends. The CDR3 sequence is 15 residues long. CDR3: CASSLAWAMNTEAFF. CDR3 DNA: TGCGCCAGCAGCTTGGCTTGGGCAATGAACACTGAAGCTTTCTTT.